This T cell receptor beta chain originates from a study of blood T cell repertoires in COVID-19. About the study: Acute and convalescent COVID-19 samples came from the United States, Italy and Spain.

The CDR3 consists of 14 residues. Deletions cut 4 bases from V and 4 bases from J, with 14 bases between. Germline CDR1 and CDR2: SGHNT and YYREEE (reference sequence). Per the study methods: Reference gene primer amplification in the assay estimated nucleated cell counts. The data were produced by immunoSEQ multiplex PCR, yet TCRdb's version contains in-frame clones alone and is incomplete. The DNA gave D and trimming, while V, J and clone size come from that table. The table shows some 120,000 clones, with 85% to 90% occurring only once. The genes are TRBV5-4 and TRBJ1-2, with TRBD1 as a possible D gene (6 bases). This clonotype was obtained from a woman in her forties or fifties with active or convalescent COVID-19. Sequenced sample: peripheral blood. The CDR3 reads CASSPPTGGYGYTF. CDR3 DNA sequence: TGTGCCAGCAGCCCACCGACAGGAGGCTATGGCTACACCTTC. The entire variable domain, with the rest obtained from reference TRBV5-4 and TRBJ1-2, is as follows: ETGVTQSPTHLIKTRGQQVTLRCSSQSGHNTVSWYQQALGQGPQFIFQYYREEENGRGNFPPRFSGLQFPNYSSELNVNALELDDSALYLCASSPPTGGYGYTFGSGTRLTVV.